This T cell receptor (beta chain) was identified during a study of blood T cells in healthy people across ages (dated by TCRdb to the mid-2010s). With respect to the entire study: In model experiments, template switching captured roughly one uniquely barcoded TCR beta cDNA molecule for every two T cells. The study measured age-related changes in TCR beta repertoire diversity using deep sequencing normalized with unique cDNA molecular identifiers. The donors were divided into four age groups: young (average approximately 16 years), middle-aged (around 37), aged (62) and long-lived (roughly 88). Using the same blood draw, the study looked at two additional independent replicas of 1 million unique cDNA reads for two donors, one aged 18 to 30 and the other aged 80 or older. What the authors observed across the whole study: Estimates of total diversity from one million sequenced T cells were regarded as lower bounds and underestimates. Because donor CMV infection status was unknown, age-related changes in expanded clonotypes were potentially confounded. The percentage of naive T cells measured by flow cytometry correlated strongly with observed TCR beta diversity. Compared with the aged group, more naive CD4+ T cells, fewer expanded clones and increased TCR diversity were shown by the long-lived group, suggesting age selection. As age increased, observed TCR beta diversity per million T cells dropped in a roughly linear way, and a significant reduction was already evident by age around 41. Since profiling was done on bulk unsorted PBMCs, naive and antigen-experienced compartments could not be conclusively compared.

CDR1 MGHRA and CDR2 YSYEKL were looked up in the germline V gene. The CDR3 starts with the cysteine, ends with the phenylalanine, and has 15 residues. Of all the DNA, just the CDR3 is kept, 45 bases in frame from base 1. Between the V and J ends, shortened by 0 bases and 3 bases respectively, the junction contains 11 bases. The library relied on 5' RACE. Instrument used: Illumina HiSeq 2500. A second roughly 7 to 11 cycle PCR used a sample-barcoded 5' primer and a J-beta primer mix. A unique molecular identifier was introduced onto each TCR beta cDNA molecule by a template-switch 5' adaptor carrying 12 random nucleotides. At least 2.5 million CDR3-containing paired-end reads were obtained from each sample. The Mint cDNA synthesis kit, primed by a TRBC-specific oligonucleotide, was used to synthesize first-strand cDNA from all RNA. Following uracil-DNA glycosylase treatment, a first 18-cycle PCR with universal primers M1SS and BC2_uni_R was performed on all cDNA. Concerning the study's data processing: Each sample was normalized by randomly selecting 1 million high-quality reads, each carrying a distinct molecular identifier. Instead of being binned into consensus sequences, reads with shared molecular identifiers were discarded. MiTCR, run with a Q25 quality threshold and the strictest error-elimination algorithm, handled CDR3 identification, clonotype clustering and error correction. A nonparametric unseen species model with Euler transformation was used to estimate a lower bound on total TCR beta diversity. TCRdb applied fastp at Q25 and MiXCR to the public reads, then kept only in-frame beta chains. CDR3 protein sequences are deduplicated, and each keeps its most common genes and DNA. TCRdb, not the authors, supplied the V and J calls. The sample has more than 900,000 distinct CDR3 sequences on record, about 28% of them singletons. The leading ten clones occupy roughly a tenth of the sample.

Donors were roughly 40 systemically healthy Caucasian individuals from Russia aged roughly 6 to 90 years. Approximately 9.3 milliliters of peripheral blood were drawn from each donor into EDTA-treated Vacutainer tubes. Ficoll-Paque density-gradient centrifugation was used to isolate PBMCs, with at least 6.5 million per sample. Trizol reagent was used to extract total RNA from the PBMCs, yielding at least 6 micrograms per sample. For every donor, an aliquot of PBMCs went through flow cytometry to measure the percentages of naive CD45RAhigh/CD27high T cells. This clonotype came up a few times. The specificity of this receptor is unknown. No per-base quality is available; no much larger clone lies one base away. These data were also reused for a study on T cells of mothers and their children. As that second study puts it: Donors were nine systemically healthy Caucasian individuals: three mothers and their six children. cDNA synthesis used all of the extracted RNA, with approximately 1.4 ug of RNA in each 15 ul reaction. In the second PCR, the M1S primer added sample barcodes and 2-4 random nucleotides. Over 9 million TCR beta CDR3 reads came from each mother, compared with some 3 million reads from each child. Thymic selection similarly shapes TCR recombination output in related and unrelated pairs, with minor effect from inherited differences. Normalized repertoire overlap was always found to be slightly, but never significantly, higher in related mother-child pairs than in unrelated mother-child pairs. No persistent microchimeric T cell clones were detected, at a sensitivity of roughly 100 clones per million clonotypes. To look for features that set related mother-child pairs apart from unrelated individuals, the researchers ran deep NGS to compare the TCR beta repertoires of mothers and children. The mean age was roughly 40 +/- 4 years for the mothers and approximately 11 +/- 4 years for the children. Libraries were sequenced on Illumina HiSeq 2000 with 100+100 nt paired-end reads after adapter ligation with NEBNext reagents. To prevent cross-contamination, the mother and child libraries were prepared one month apart and sequenced in separate runs. Each donor had between about 450,000 and 2,300,000 distinct TCR beta clonotypes identified. Naive TCR beta clonotypes were estimated from low-frequency clonotypes matched to each donor's FACS-determined naive share, without sorting.

This chain is built from TRBV4-1 and TRBJ1-2; the D gene identity is not certain. The material sequenced was blood. This sequence originates from a middle-aged woman in good health. For the CDR3, the sequence is CASSQDRAGYYGYTF. The bases read TGCGCCAGCAGCCAAGACCGGGCCGGCTACTATGGCTACACCTTC.